The text below deals with one TCR beta chain. The PCR contained 60 Vbeta and 13 Jbeta primers. Repertoires were generated with immunoSEQ multiplex PCR, while TCRdb's copy carries only in-frame clones and drops some. Found here are about 110,000 clones, approximately 79% of them singletons; the top ten hold 12% to 15%. V lost 7 bases to trimming and J lost 1 base, with 13 bases between them. The CDR3 covers 14 residues. Germline V CDR1 and CDR2: MGHDK, SYGVNS. The sample originates from a study of cytomegalovirus exposure and HLA in healthy donors. The receptor was derived from a woman in her 40s in good health and CMV-seropositive. What was sequenced was PBMCs. This chain uses TRBV25-1 with TRBJ2-5, with D perhaps TRBD2 (6 bases). The CDR3 sequence is CASTPRGAQETQYF. The CDR3 nucleotides read TGTGCCAGCACCCCTCGCGGGGCCCAAGAGACCCAGTACTTC. The variable domain in full, completed from reference TRBV25-1 and TRBJ2-5, reads EADIYQTPRYLVIGTGKKITLECSQTMGHDKMYWYQQDPGMELHLIHYSYGVNSTEKGDLSSESTVSRIRTEHFPLTLESARPSHTSQYLCASTPRGAQETQYFGPGTRLLVL.